Below are 13 T cell receptor beta chains sequenced from a single sample in a study of T cells in Graves' hyperthyroidism and ophthalmopathy. Template material for amplifying TCR beta CDR3 regions consisted of RNA transcripts. First-round RT-PCR with HTBI primers amplified the TCR CDR3 region. TCRdb reprocessed the multiplex PCR reads with MiXCR, giving one entry per CDR3 protein. This sample has around 340,000 distinct CDR3 sequences, with about a sixth found just once. Sequenced input: blood. These receptors all stem from a woman aged 30 to 39 with Graves' hyperthyroidism that later progressed to Graves' ophthalmopathy.

There are many counts of this clonotype. This chain connects TRBV27 to TRBJ1-4, with 9 positions matching TRBD1. This CDR3 spans 14 amino acids. In germline, CDR1 is MNHEY, CDR2 SMNVEV (reference sequence). The ends lost 2 bases at V and 7 bases at J; junction bases unmatched: 2. In nucleotides, the CDR3 is TGTGCCAGCAGTTTAATGGGACAGGGTGAAAAACTGTTTTTT. It encodes CASSLMGQGEKLFF.

This clonotype was found many times. For the CDR3, the DNA is TGCGCCAGCAGCCCAACCTGGACTAGCGTATCCTACGAGCAGTACTTC. It codes for CASSPTWTSVSYEQYF. This chain connects TRBV5-1 to TRBJ2-7, with 9 bases identical to TRBD2. Trimming at V came to 4 bases and at J to 1 base, leaving 9 bases not matched to a gene. CDR3 length equals 16 residues. Germline CDR1 is SGHRS and CDR2 is YFSETQ.

This chain links TRBV20-1 with TRBJ1-1; the D is unclear. V was trimmed by 5 bases and J by 3 bases, leaving 31 bases between them. Germline V gene sequence: CDR1 DFQATT, CDR2 SNEGSKA (reference sequence). This CDR3 has 19 amino acids. The CDR3 DNA reads as TGCAGTGCTCCCGGGAGCCTATTTTTTAAGGGTATCGGGGACACTGAAGCTTTCTTT. Residues: CSAPGSLFFKGIGDTEAFF.

This clonotype was detected ten times or more. The chain couples TRBV11-2 to TRBJ1-2, with D unresolved. Germline V gene lookup returns CDR1 SGHAT and CDR2 FQNNGV. V lost 1 base and J lost 5, with 5 bases in between. The CDR3 contains 12 residues. CDR3 nucleotides: TGTGCCAGCAGCTTAGCCCCTTATGGCTACACCTTC. Its protein product is CASSLAPYGYTF.

This clonotype was counted at least ten times. The genes are TRBV20-1 and TRBJ2-6, with a possible D match to TRBD2 (5 bases). Germline values: CDR1 DFQATT, CDR2 SNEGSKA (reference sequence). The V gene lost 2 bases and the J gene lost 2 bases, with 19 bases spanning the gap. The CDR3 is made up of 18 amino acids. The DNA for the CDR3 is TGCAGTGCTAGATTGGGGAGAGCTTTAGGGACTGGGGCCAACGTCCTGACTTTC. Its translation: CSARLGRALGTGANVLTF.

The sample holds many counts of this clonotype. The chain joins TRBV29-1 to TRBJ2-3, with D perhaps TRBD2 (7 bases). The CDR3 runs 14 residues. V lost 6 bases to trimming and J lost 2 bases, with 15 bases between them. CDR1 is SQVTM, CDR2 ANQGSEA, per germline. In DNA form, the CDR3 reads TGCAGCGTGCTGGGGGGGCTGGACACAGATACGCAGTATTTT. It is translated as CSVLGGLDTDTQYF.

The V and J genes are TRBV4-2 and TRBJ1-1; D unresolved. The CDR3 is 15 residues long. Between the trimmed V and J ends, which lost 5 bases and 1 base, there was a span of 14 bases. The germline V gene has CDR1 LGHNA and CDR2 YNFKEQ. CDR3 nucleotide sequence: TGTGCCAGCAGCTCAAAAAACAGAGAGAACACTGAAGCTTTCTTT. Its protein product is CASSSKNRENTEAFF.

In its sample, this clonotype was seen a few times. V and J are TRBV20-1 and TRBJ1-6; 9 nucleotides agree with TRBD1. The J segment lost 0 bases and the V segment lost 1 base, leaving 22 bases of the junction unmatched. CDR1 is DFQATT and CDR2 is SNEGSKA in the germline V gene (reference sequence). This CDR3 region has 23 residues. The CDR3 nucleotides are TGCAGTGCTAGAGGCCCTAACATTGTGGGGACAGGGTTATCGGGCTCCTATAATTCACCCCTCCACTTT. Translation: CSARGPNIVGTGLSGSYNSPLHF.

In this sample, this clonotype turned up many times. The chain joins TRBV2 to TRBJ2-1; a possible D gene is TRBD2 (6 bases). The V end lost 7 bases, the J end lost 5 bases, and 12 bases lay between the germline ends. The CDR3 length is 13 residues. Germline V CDR1 and CDR2: SNHLY, FYNNEI. The CDR3 region is CASTMGLNNEQFF. CDR3 sequence (DNA): TGTGCCAGCACCATGGGACTTAACAATGAGCAGTTCTTC.

This clonotype appeared many times. This sequence joins TRBV11-2 and TRBJ2-1; D gene uncertain. This CDR3 has 14 residues. The ends were cut back, 0 bases at V and 4 bases at J, with 7 bases in the middle. The germline gives CDR1 SGHAT, CDR2 FQNNGV. CDR3 in DNA: TGTGCCAGCAGCTTAGAATCGATTTACAATGAGCAGTTCTTC. Translated, it gives CASSLESIYNEQFF.

This clonotype was seen at least ten times. The chain employs TRBV20-1 and TRBJ2-7, with D unclear. The germline CDR1 and CDR2 sequences are DFQATT and SNEGSKA (reference sequence). Trimming shortened V by 6 bases and J by 3 bases, and 9 bases separated the two germline ends. This CDR3 is built from 11 residues. CDR3 nucleotide sequence: TGCAGTGCCCATATCGGCTACGAGCAGTACTTC. Translation gives CSAHIGYEQYF.

The chain couples TRBV7-9 to TRBJ2-5; 11 bases match TRBD2. This CDR3 has 15 amino acids. The germline CDR1 and CDR2 sequences are SEHNR and FQNEAQ (reference sequence). After removal of 3 bases from V and 2 bases from J, the junction contained 2 bases not matched to a gene. Written as DNA, the CDR3 is TGTGCCAGCAGCTTCACTAGCGGGGGTCAAGAGACCCAGTACTTC. Protein: CASSFTSGGQETQYF.

Points on this clonotype: This may be a read error, as it is one base from a much larger clone. The V and J genes are TRBV5-5 and TRBJ2-1; D gene ambiguous. Germline V lookup: CDR1 SGHKS, CDR2 YYEKEE (reference sequence). The CDR3 has 13 residues. For the CDR3, the DNA is TGTGCCAGCAGCTTGGTTCAGAACAATGAGCAGCTCTTC. Translating gives CASSLVQNNEQLF.